This TCR beta chain is drawn from a study of CD8 T cells in ankylosing spondylitis. Study observations and caveats: Disease-linked clones had a CD8+ phenotype and relatively low frequency in peripheral blood. Seemingly characteristic of ankylosing spondylitis blood was a TCR beta motif consisting of about 8 highly homologous variants.

Quantitative 5'-RACE with molecular barcodes produced the TCR beta libraries. TCRdb processed the 5' RACE reads anew with MiXCR; each CDR3 protein has one entry. The repertoire holds 250,000 or so distinct CDR3 sequences, with approximately 11% as singletons. This clonotype was recorded a few times. Its antigen is unidentified. Germline V gene sequence: CDR1 DFQATT, CDR2 SNEGSKA (reference sequence). V dropped 6 bases and J dropped 0 bases, with 15 bases sitting between them. This CDR3 has 16 residues. This chain links TRBV20-1 with TRBJ2-6, with TRBD2 as a possible D gene (6 bases). The sample was blood, either unsorted or a sorted T cell fraction (not recorded which). This clonotype was sampled from a male donor with ankylosing spondylitis or in good health (not recorded which). CDR3 loop: CSASGYFSSGANVLTF. Written as DNA, the CDR3 is TGCAGTGCGAGCGGGTACTTCTCCTCTGGGGCCAACGTCCTGACTTTC.